This TCR beta chain was retrieved from a study of blood T cell repertoires in COVID-19. Study in general: Italy, Spain and the United States were the sources of the convalescent and acute COVID-19 samples.

Profiling relied on immunoSEQ multiplex PCR, and the TCRdb table lists in-frame clones only, not all of them. The table lists roughly 200,000 clones, about 83% of them singletons. Germline values: CDR1 SGHTA, CDR2 FQGNSA. The CDR3 has 15 residues. V was clipped by 5 bases and J by 5 bases; unmatched bases: 7. The rearrangement joins TRBV7-2 to TRBJ2-1; TRBD2 agrees at 9 bases. This sequence was found in a man aged 55 to 70 who had recovered from COVID-19. The sample was peripheral blood. The CDR3 DNA follows: TGTGCCAGCAGCCAAAGCGGGGGGCCGCACAATGAGCAGTTCTTC. This translates into CASSQSGGPHNEQFF. The complete variable domain, with remaining parts taken from reference TRBV7-2 and TRBJ2-1, reads GAGVSQSPSNKVTEKGKDVELRCDPISGHTALYWYRQSLGQGLEFLIYFQGNSAPDKSGLPSDRFSAERTGGSVSTLTIQRTQQEDSAVYLCASSQSGGPHNEQFFGPGTRLTVL.